This T cell receptor (beta chain) was documented in a study of memory CD4+ T cells and cytomegalovirus serostatus. About the research overall: This sample comes from healthy Belgian adults, several CMV seropositive, approximately 23 seronegative.

Per the authors' pipeline: After removing out-of-frame reads, 2,204,828 distinct TCRbeta sequences remained. The data were produced by immunoSEQ multiplex PCR, yet TCRdb's version contains in-frame clones alone and is incomplete. That table gives V, J and clone size, and the DNA gave D and trimming. The sample comprises tens of thousands of clones, around 79% of which are singletons, and approximately 0.8% rests with the top ten. There are 15 residues in the CDR3. The V end was cut by 0 bases, the J end by 9 bases, with 13 bases between. Germline values: CDR1 SGDLS, CDR2 YYNGEE. The sort gate was single viable CD3+CD4+CD8-CD45RO+ cells for memory CD4+ T cells.

The receptor was isolated from an adult in good health and CMV-seronegative. The specimen sequenced was memory CD4+ T cells from blood. The gene calls are TRBV9 and TRBJ1-6, with TRBD1 as a possible D gene (6 bases). The CDR3 DNA follows: TGTGCCAGCAGCGTAGGTTTCGAGGGGGGTTCACCCCTCCACTTT. It codes for CASSVGFEGGSPLHF.